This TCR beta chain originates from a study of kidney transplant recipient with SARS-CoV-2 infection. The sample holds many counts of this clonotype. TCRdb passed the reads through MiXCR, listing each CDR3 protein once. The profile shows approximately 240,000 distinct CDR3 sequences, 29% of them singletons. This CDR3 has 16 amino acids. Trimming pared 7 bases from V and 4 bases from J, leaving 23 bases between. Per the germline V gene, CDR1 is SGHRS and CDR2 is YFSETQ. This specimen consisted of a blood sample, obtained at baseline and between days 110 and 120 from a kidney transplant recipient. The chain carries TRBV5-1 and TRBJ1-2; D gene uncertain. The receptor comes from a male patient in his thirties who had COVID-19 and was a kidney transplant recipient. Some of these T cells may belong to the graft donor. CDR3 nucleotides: TGCGCCAGCGTTGGGAGATCGGTTCGAAAGACCTATGGCTACACCTTC. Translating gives CASVGRSVRKTYGYTF.